Reported below is one TCR beta chain. Its antigen is not known. Sequencing used immunoSEQ multiplex PCR; TCRdb keeps in-frame clones, though not all of them. The sample has 150,000 or so clones; approximately 83% are singletons. The entry originates in a study of T cell responses to AZD1222 COVID-19 vaccine. The overall study: Second doses that came at about 4 or about 12 weeks were put together.

Study results and caveats: Compared with day 0, the breadth and depth of the Spike-specific TCR repertoire rose significantly after two doses of AZD1222. Donors were largely white British and mainly female; clonal diversity was possibly underestimated. Nearly half of the spike-specific TCRs reportedly recognize variant regions that carry no mutations.

J was trimmed by 6 bases and V by 0 bases; bases with no gene match: 1. CDR3 length: 14 residues. In germline, CDR1 is SGDLS, CDR2 YYNGEE. The sequencing here drew on peripheral blood, taken on day 0 of AZD1222 vaccination. This rearrangement joins TRBV9 to TRBJ2-2; 8 positions agree with TRBD2. The TCR was taken from an adult in good health. CDR3 nucleotides: TGTGCCAGCAGCGTAGGGCGGGAGGCCGGGGAGCTGTTTTTT. This encodes CASSVGREAGELFF.